A single sample gave rise to the 9 T cell receptor beta chains below, sequenced in a study of T cell responses to AZD1222 COVID-19 vaccine. The repertoire was sequenced with immunoSEQ multiplex PCR; TCRdb's copy has only in-frame clones and lacks some. The sample yields roughly 120,000 clones, roughly 87% seen once. Sample: peripheral blood, taken on day 0 of AZD1222 vaccination. Receptors were obtained from an adult in good health.

This clone was detected once. The J gene is TRBJ2-1, the V gene TRBV7-2; D gene ambiguous. Trimming stripped 3 bases from V and 8 bases from J, with 11 bases between. The germline V gene has CDR1 SGHTA and CDR2 FQGNSA. CDR3 length equals 13 residues. The CDR3 reads CASSLSIQYEQFF. The CDR3 DNA reads TGTGCCAGCAGCTTGTCTATTCAATATGAGCAGTTCTTC.

This clone was seen a few times. This chain links TRBV5-1 with TRBJ2-7; D may be TRBD1 (5 bases). Trimming removed 6 bases from V and 7 bases from J, with 11 bases in between. CDR3 length equals 11 residues. Germline V CDR1 and CDR2: SGHRS, YFSETQ. CDR3 DNA: TGCGCCAGCAACGACAGTGGGGAGCAGTACTTC. Its protein is CASNDSGEQYF.

The rearrangement links TRBV2 to TRBJ2-7; 7 nucleotides align to TRBD2. The CDR3 consists of 13 residues. Looked up from germline, CDR1 is SNHLY and CDR2 is FYNNEI. V lost 8 bases to trimming and J lost 3 bases; unmatched junction nucleotides: 7. The CDR3 DNA sequence: TGTGCCAGCGCCCGGGGGGACTACTACGAGCAGTACTTC. Amino acid sequence: CASARGDYYEQYF.

This chain joins TRBV18 and TRBJ1-6; no reliable D call. V lost 6 bases and J 7 bases, leaving 10 bases between the germline ends. There are 13 residues in the CDR3. Germline CDR1 reads KGHSH; CDR2 reads LQKENI. The CDR3 protein is CASSLAENSPLHF. CDR3 DNA sequence: TGTGCCAGCTCCTTAGCGGAAAATTCACCCCTCCACTTT.

V is TRBV3-1 (or the pseudogene TRBV3-2) and J is TRBJ2-3; 11 positions agree with TRBD2. This CDR3 is built from 15 residues. Germline V CDR1 and CDR2: LGHDT, YNNKEL (reference sequence). V dropped 6 bases and J dropped 5; count of bases not matched to a gene: 7. For the CDR3, the DNA is TGTGCCAGCAGTCTACTAGCGGGGGTAGAAGATACGCAGTATTTT. Translation: CASSLLAGVEDTQYF.

This rearrangement joins TRBV28 to TRBJ2-7, with a tentative D call TRBD2 (6 bases). V lost 2 bases, J lost 7 bases, and 9 bases lay in between. The CDR3 contains 12 residues. Germline CDR1 is MDHEN and CDR2 is SYDVKM. This CDR3 is CASSLDGGEQYF. CDR3 sequence (DNA): TGTGCCAGCAGTTTAGACGGGGGTGAGCAGTACTTC.

The chain employs TRBV11-1 and TRBJ1-4, with D possibly being TRBD1 (6 bases). Trimming stripped 5 bases from V and 15 bases from J, with 19 bases between. This CDR3 spans 13 amino acids. The germline V gene has CDR1 SGHAT and CDR2 FQDESV (reference sequence). CDR3: CASSTGQPARLFF. Written as DNA, the CDR3 is TGTGCCAGCAGCACCGGACAGCCCGCTCGATTGTTTTTT.

The chain is built from TRBV27 and TRBJ2-7; D is ambiguous. Germline assignment: CDR1 MNHEY and CDR2 SMNVEV (reference sequence). V lost 3 bases and J 6 bases, leaving 9 bases between the germline ends. This CDR3 is 12 amino acids long. CDR3 nucleotides: TGTGCCAGCAGTTTTGGGCCCTCCGAGCAGTACTTC. Translated, it gives CASSFGPSEQYF.

This chain uses TRBV11-3 with TRBJ1-3, with 8 bases fitting TRBD1. This CDR3 is 19 amino acids long. J gave up 0 bases and V 6 bases, and 16 bases lay outside the gene matches. Germline V gives CDR1 SGHNT, CDR2 YENEEA. In DNA, the CDR3 is TGTGCCAGCAGTACCCGGACAGGGAGACTAAATCGCTCTGGAAACACCATATATTTT. This sequence encodes CASSTRTGRLNRSGNTIYF.